This TCR beta chain was profiled in a study of early T cells in non-severe SARS-CoV-2 infection. Study information: Sequenced bulk RNA came from whole blood that was unsorted, and chains were unpaired.

The protocol attached unique molecular identifiers to individual cDNA molecules. TCRdb ran MiXCR on the 5' RACE reads and lists one entry per CDR3 protein. The sample consists of tens of thousands of distinct CDR3 sequences, approximately 11% of them appearing once. The sample here was whole blood, taken at baseline. The TCR originated in an adult who was a healthcare worker with PCR-confirmed SARS-CoV-2 infection or an uninfected control (not recorded which).

CDR3 region: CASSPGTIRYEQYF. The CDR3 coding sequence is TGTGCCAGCAGTCCCGGGACAATACGCTACGAGCAGTACTTC. V usage is TRBV6-6 and J usage is TRBJ2-7; weak D call: TRBD1 (6 bases). CDR1 and CDR2 from the germline V gene are MNHNY and SVGAGI (reference sequence). V lost 5 bases and J lost 3, with 14 bases in between. The CDR3 sequence is 14 residues long.